The clone carrying this T cell receptor (delta chain) was seen more than once but under ten times. J was trimmed by 2 bases and V by 0 bases; bases with no gene match: 9. Germline CDR1 is GEAIGNYY and CDR2 is EKD. CDR3 length: 18 residues. TCRdb re-called the RT-PCR reads with CATT. The table lists roughly 1,500 delta-chain clones, about 3.9% of them singletons. This record belongs to a study of gamma-delta T cells after stem cell transplantation. Sequencing input: gamma-delta T cells. The genes are TRDV2 and TRDJ1, with 12 bases aligning to TRDD3. The clonotype was recovered from a human donor. It is not recorded whose cells these are; they may come from a transplant donor. The CDR3 sequence: CACDTVAGGYAGTDKLIF. The CDR3 DNA sequence: TGTGCCTGTGACACCGTTGCTGGGGGATACGCGGGAACCGATAAACTCATCTTT.